This T cell receptor beta chain stems from a study of shared clonotypes between healthy human individuals. 300 ng DNA, tens of thousands of T cell genomes, went into unsorted PBMC replicate PCRs. Method: immunoSEQ multiplex PCR; TCRdb's copy keeps in-frame clones and lacks some. The table lists fewer than 600,000 clones, about four fifths of them singletons. Germline values: CDR1 SQVTM, CDR2 ANQGSEA. The J segment lost 2 bases and the V segment lost 6 bases, leaving 11 bases of the junction unmatched. This CDR3 has 15 amino acids. A remark on this clone: The antigen remains undetermined.

General study findings and limits: It was only blood that was sampled, and tissue repertoires likely differ.

The material sequenced was PBMCs. This receptor was taken from a woman aged 40 to 50 in good health. Some clones in this sample may be carry-over from other donors' samples. V gene TRBV29-1 combines with J gene TRBJ2-7; 9 nucleotides align to TRBD1. In DNA form, the CDR3 reads TGCAGCGTCGCCGGGACAGGGAGGGGCGCCTACGAGCAGTACTTC. It specifies CSVAGTGRGAYEQYF.